The 22 T cell receptor beta chains below were found in one sample sequenced in a study of shared clonotypes between healthy human individuals. Assay: immunoSEQ multiplex PCR; the TCRdb copy retains only in-frame clones and omits some. The table includes some 2,000,000 clones, about 95% detected once. CD8 cells regarded as naive lacked CD45RO, were positively chosen for CCR7, and omitted terminally differentiated effector memory CD45RA+ cells. Sequencing was performed on naive CD8+ T cells sorted from blood. The source is a young man in good health.

The J gene is TRBJ1-1, the V gene TRBV7-2; D is unresolved. CDR3 length: 13 amino acids. V was shortened by 1 base and J by 6 bases, with 9 bases between the two germline ends. Germline V gene lookup returns CDR1 SGHTA and CDR2 FQGNSA. In nucleotides, the CDR3 is TGTGCCAGCAGCTTAGGAGTTGGCGCTGAAGCTTTCTTT. Translation gives CASSLGVGAEAFF.

V and J are TRBV13 and TRBJ2-7; 10 nucleotides match TRBD2. The ends lost 0 bases at V and 0 bases at J; junction bases unmatched: 5. The CDR3 extends over 17 amino acids. CDR1 and CDR2 (germline): PRHDT, FYEKMQ (reference sequence). The DNA of the CDR3 is TGTGCCAGCAGCTTAGGGCTAGCGGGAGAGGTCTCCTACGAGCAGTACTTC. Protein product: CASSLGLAGEVSYEQYF.

The chain has TRBV6-5 and TRBJ2-1; D call uncertain. V was clipped by 6 bases and J by 4 bases, with 16 bases between them. The germline V gene encodes CDR1 MNHEY and CDR2 SVGAGI. CDR3 length equals 15 residues. The CDR3 here is CASRPSAARYNEQFF. DNA for the CDR3: TGTGCCAGCAGACCCTCGGCGGCGCGTTACAATGAGCAGTTCTTC.

This clone was recorded only once. This chain connects TRBV18 to TRBJ2-2; 9 bases are shared with TRBD1. V trimming: 4 bases; J trimming: 7 bases; junction bases outside the gene matches: 4. CDR1 is KGHSH and CDR2 is LQKENI in the germline V gene. The CDR3 length is 14 residues. Here the CDR3 reads CASSRDRDRGELFF. The CDR3 nucleotides read TGTGCCAGCTCACGGGACAGGGACCGCGGGGAGCTGTTTTTT.

The rearrangement links TRBV2 to TRBJ1-1; the D is unclear. V shed 2 bases and J shed 0 bases, with 19 bases lying between them. This CDR3 has 18 amino acids. Germline V lookup: CDR1 SNHLY, CDR2 FYNNEI. This chain's CDR3 is CASSESGGLEALNTEAFF. CDR3 DNA sequence: TGTGCCAGCAGTGAATCTGGTGGGCTGGAGGCCCTGAACACTGAAGCTTTCTTT. The full variable domain, in which reference TRBV2 and TRBJ1-1 provide the parts outside the CDR3, is EPEVTQTPSHQVTQMGQEVILRCVPISNHLYFYWYRQILGQKVEFLVSFYNNEISEKSEIFDDQFSVERPDGSNFTLKIRSTKLEDSAMYFCASSESGGLEALNTEAFFGQGTRLTVV.

The V gene is TRBV4-3, the J gene TRBJ2-3, with D maybe TRBD2 (6 bases). CDR3 length: 16 residues. Germline V lookup: CDR1 LGHNA, CDR2 YSLEER. Trimming removed 0 bases from V and 1 base from J, with 11 bases in between. CDR3 residues: CASSQDGTGGTDTQYF. The DNA of the CDR3 is TGCGCCAGCAGCCAAGATGGTACGGGAGGCACAGATACGCAGTATTTT.

V usage is TRBV9 and J usage is TRBJ2-3; 8 nucleotides match TRBD2. Trimming removed 0 bases from V and 1 base from J; junction bases left unmatched: 7. The CDR3 loop spans 17 amino acids. CDR1 SGDLS and CDR2 YYNGEE come from the germline V gene. CDR3 sequence: CASSVGTLAERTDTQYF. The CDR3 nucleotides read TGTGCCAGCAGCGTAGGGACACTAGCGGAACGCACAGATACGCAGTATTTT.

The genes are TRBV7-9 and TRBJ2-2; the D is unclear. Trimming removed 1 base at V and 4 bases at J, with 7 bases between. The CDR3 is 14 residues long. Germline V gene lookup returns CDR1 SEHNR and CDR2 FQNEAQ (reference sequence). CDR3 sequence reads: CASSLVVSTGELFF. CDR3 in DNA: TGTGCCAGCAGCTTAGTGGTCAGCACCGGGGAGCTGTTTTTT.

This clone is a singleton in its sample. The chain carries TRBV10-1 and TRBJ2-3; D might be TRBD1 or TRBD2, each matching 5 bases. In germline, CDR1 is WNHNN, CDR2 SYGVQD (reference sequence). V was shortened by 2 bases and J by 2 bases, with 14 bases between the two germline ends. CDR3 length: 16 residues. Here the CDR3 DNA reads TGCGCCAGCAGTGAGCGAGGGGAACAGACCACAGATACGCAGTATTTT. This sequence encodes CASSERGEQTTDTQYF.

The chain carries TRBV27 and TRBJ1-2; 12 positions agree with TRBD1. J gave up 7 bases and V 2 bases, and 8 bases lay outside the gene matches. Germline V lookup: CDR1 MNHEY, CDR2 SMNVEV (reference sequence). The CDR3 extends over 16 amino acids. The CDR3 sequence is CASSLIPGQGAGGYTF. The CDR3 DNA reads as TGTGCCAGCAGTTTAATACCGGGACAGGGGGCTGGTGGCTACACCTTC.

The genes are TRBV11-2 and TRBJ1-5; 9 bases match TRBD1. The CDR3 spans 14 residues. Trimming at V came to 3 bases and at J to 4 bases, leaving 1 base not matched to a gene. From germline, CDR1 is SGHAT and CDR2 FQNNGV. The CDR3 here is CASSFGTGNQPQHF. The DNA for the CDR3 is TGTGCCAGCAGCTTTGGGACAGGGAATCAGCCCCAGCATTTT.

The chain employs TRBV5-1 and TRBJ2-2; a possible D gene is TRBD2 (6 bases). CDR1 and CDR2 from the germline V gene are SGHRS and YFSETQ. CDR3 length: 16 amino acids. V was shortened by 0 bases and J by 1 base, with 10 bases between the two germline ends. CDR3 protein: CASSLAWEENTGELFF. CDR3 nucleotides: TGCGCCAGCAGCTTGGCCTGGGAGGAGAACACCGGGGAGCTGTTTTTT. Using reference TRBV5-1 and TRBJ2-2 for the parts outside the CDR3, the full variable domain is KAGVTQTPRYLIKTRGQQVTLSCSPISGHRSVSWYQQTPGQGLQFLFEYFSETQRNKGNFPGRFSGRQFSNSRSEMNVSTLELGDSALYLCASSLAWEENTGELFFGEGSRLTVL.

To note about this clone: An end of the junction does not agree with germline; a read error may underlie this. The V gene is TRBV7-7, the J gene TRBJ2-3, with D perhaps given as TRBD1 or TRBD2 (6 bases each). The CDR3 is 14 amino acids. The V gene's germline CDR1 is SSHAT and CDR2 FNYEAQ (reference sequence). CDR3 region: CASSPGANTDTQYF. Written as DNA, the CDR3 is TGTGCTAGCAGCCCGGGGGCCAACACAGATACGCAGTATTTT.

V is TRBV9 and J is TRBJ2-1, with D perhaps TRBD1 or TRBD2 (5 bases each). The V end lost 3 bases, the J end lost 4 bases, and 17 bases lay between the germline ends. This CDR3 has 16 residues. Germline V gene data show CDR1 as SGDLS and CDR2 as YYNGEE. The CDR3: CASSGDPALLYNEQFF. CDR3 DNA sequence: TGTGCCAGCAGCGGGGACCCGGCCCTCCTTTACAATGAGCAGTTCTTC. Looking up the rest from reference TRBV9 and TRBJ2-1 gives the full variable domain: DSGVTQTPKHLITATGQRVTLRCSPRSGDLSVYWYQQSLDQGLQFLIQYYNGEERAKGNILERFSAQQFPDLHSELNLSSLELGDSALYFCASSGDPALLYNEQFFGPGTRLTVL.

The chain is built from TRBV7-2 and TRBJ2-5; TRBD2 agrees at 7 bases. The CDR3 is made up of 17 amino acids. Germline CDR1 is SGHTA and CDR2 is FQGNSA. Trimming at V came to 1 base and at J to 1 base, leaving 9 bases not matched to a gene. The CDR3 nucleotides are TGTGCCAGCAGCTTAGGGGCCATGAAGCGGGGCCAAGAGACCCAGTACTTC. It yields the protein CASSLGAMKRGQETQYF.

The chain is built from TRBV11-1 and TRBJ2-7; possible D gene TRBD2, 6 bases. This CDR3 is 13 amino acids long. V gave up 0 bases and J gave up 7 bases, with 10 bases separating them. Germline V CDR1 and CDR2: SGHAT, FQDESV (reference sequence). The CDR3 DNA reads TGTGCCAGCAGCTTAGCGATCGGAGGGGAGCAGTACTTC. Protein sequence: CASSLAIGGEQYF.

This clone showed up just once. The chain combines TRBV30 with TRBJ1-1, with D unresolved. In germline, CDR1 is GTSNPN, CDR2 SVGIG (reference sequence). The CDR3 totals 13 residues. The V end was cut by 2 bases, the J end by 4 bases, with 11 bases between. CDR3 nucleotides: TGTGCCTGGAGTCGAGGTTGGGGCACTGAAGCTTTCTTT. It encodes CAWSRGWGTEAFF.

The chain links TRBV9 to TRBJ2-5, with 14 nucleotides matching TRBD2. The V segment lost 4 bases and the J segment 5 bases; nucleotides outside the gene matches: 10. The germline CDR1 and CDR2 sequences are SGDLS and YYNGEE. This CDR3 contains 17 residues. The CDR3 protein is CASSTETSGGVWETQYF. Written as DNA, the CDR3 is TGTGCCAGCAGCACCGAGACTAGCGGGGGGGTCTGGGAGACCCAGTACTTC.

The chain joins TRBV9 to TRBJ2-3; no clear D. Germline values: CDR1 SGDLS, CDR2 YYNGEE. The CDR3 has 15 residues. V shed 4 bases and J shed 2 bases, with 14 bases lying between them. CDR3: CASSPVNRLTDTQYF. CDR3 nucleotides: TGTGCCAGCAGCCCCGTTAACCGCCTCACAGATACGCAGTATTTT.

The chain couples TRBV10-1 to TRBJ2-2; D remains ambiguous. V dropped 0 bases and J dropped 0 bases, with 5 bases sitting between them. CDR1 and CDR2 (germline): WNHNN, SYGVQD (reference sequence). This CDR3 comprises 15 residues. CDR3 protein: CASSESFANTGELFF. Here the CDR3 DNA reads TGCGCCAGCAGTGAGTCGTTCGCGAACACCGGGGAGCTGTTTTTT.

The V gene is TRBV7-9, the J gene TRBJ2-1; D might be TRBD1 (6 bases). This CDR3 has 13 amino acids. The V end lost 3 bases, the J end lost 9 bases, and 12 bases lay between the germline ends. Germline V gene sequence: CDR1 SEHNR, CDR2 FQNEAQ (reference sequence). CDR3 sequence (DNA): TGTGCCAGCAGCTTCACAGAGGGGGTTGAGCAGTTCTTC. It translates to CASSFTEGVEQFF.

In nucleotides, the CDR3 is TGTGCCAGCAGTGATACAACCTACGAGCAGTACTTC. Translated: CASSDTTYEQYF. V gene TRBV6-5 combines with J gene TRBJ2-7; D call uncertain. The CDR3 totals 12 residues. V lost 5 bases and J 2 bases, leaving 7 bases between the germline ends. The germline V gene encodes CDR1 MNHEY and CDR2 SVGAGI.